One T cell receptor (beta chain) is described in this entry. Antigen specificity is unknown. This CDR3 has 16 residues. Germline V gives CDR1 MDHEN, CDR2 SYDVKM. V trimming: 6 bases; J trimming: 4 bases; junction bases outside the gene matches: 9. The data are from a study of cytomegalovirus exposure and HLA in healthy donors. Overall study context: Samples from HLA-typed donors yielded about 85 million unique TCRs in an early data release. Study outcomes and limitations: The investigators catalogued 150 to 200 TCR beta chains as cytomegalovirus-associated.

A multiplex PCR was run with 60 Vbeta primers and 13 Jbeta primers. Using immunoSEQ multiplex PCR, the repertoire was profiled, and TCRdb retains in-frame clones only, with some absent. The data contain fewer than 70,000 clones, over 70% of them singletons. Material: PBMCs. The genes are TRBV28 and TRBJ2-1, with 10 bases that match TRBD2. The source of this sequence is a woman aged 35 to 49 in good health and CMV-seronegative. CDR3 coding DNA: TGTGCCAGCAGCTCCACCCCTAGCGGGGGATACAATGAGCAGTTCTTC. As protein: CASSSTPSGGYNEQFF.